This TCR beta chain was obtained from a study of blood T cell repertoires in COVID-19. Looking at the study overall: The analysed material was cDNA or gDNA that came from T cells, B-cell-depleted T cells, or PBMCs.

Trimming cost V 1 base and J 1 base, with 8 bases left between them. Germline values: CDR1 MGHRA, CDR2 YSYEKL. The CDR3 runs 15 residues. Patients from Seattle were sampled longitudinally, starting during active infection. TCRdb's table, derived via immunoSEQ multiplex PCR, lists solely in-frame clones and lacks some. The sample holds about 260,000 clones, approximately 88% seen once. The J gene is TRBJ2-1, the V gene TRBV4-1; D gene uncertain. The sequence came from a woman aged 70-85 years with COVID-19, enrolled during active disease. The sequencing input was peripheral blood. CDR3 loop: CASSQGYSSYNEQFF. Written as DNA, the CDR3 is TGCGCCAGCAGCCAAGGGTATAGTTCCTACAATGAGCAGTTCTTC.